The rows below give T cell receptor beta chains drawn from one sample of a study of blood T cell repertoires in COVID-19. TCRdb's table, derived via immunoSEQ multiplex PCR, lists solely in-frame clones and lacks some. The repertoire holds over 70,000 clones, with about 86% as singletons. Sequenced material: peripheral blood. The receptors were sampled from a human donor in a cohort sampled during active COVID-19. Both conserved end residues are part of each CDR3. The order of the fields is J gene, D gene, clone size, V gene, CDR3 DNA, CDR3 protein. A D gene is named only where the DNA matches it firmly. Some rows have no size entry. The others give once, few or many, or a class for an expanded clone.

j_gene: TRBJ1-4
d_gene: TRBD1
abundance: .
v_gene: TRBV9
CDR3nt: TGTGCCAGCAGCAGACAGGGTCTAAGTGAAAAACTGTTTTTT
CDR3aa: CASSRQGLSEKLFF

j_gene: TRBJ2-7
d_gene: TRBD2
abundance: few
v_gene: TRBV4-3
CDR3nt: TGCGCCAGCAGCCAAGATGAGACTAGCGAGGTCTACGAGCAGTACTTC
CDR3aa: CASSQDETSEVYEQYF

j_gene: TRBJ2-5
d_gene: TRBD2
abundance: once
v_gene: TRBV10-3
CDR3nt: TGTGCCATCAGTGGGAGCGGGGGGCCCCAAGCGGCCCAGTACTTC
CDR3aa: CAISGSGGPQAAQYF

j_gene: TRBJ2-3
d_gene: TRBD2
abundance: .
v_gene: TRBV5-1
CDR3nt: TGCGCCAGCAGCTTGGAAGCGGGGGGCGCGTCAGATACGCAGTATTTT
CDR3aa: CASSLEAGGASDTQYF

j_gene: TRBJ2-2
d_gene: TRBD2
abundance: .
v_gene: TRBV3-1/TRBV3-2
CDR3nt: TGTGCCAGCAGCCAAGAGGGACTAGCGGGAGGGGGTACCGGGGAGCTGTTTTTT
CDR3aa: CASSQEGLAGGGTGELFF

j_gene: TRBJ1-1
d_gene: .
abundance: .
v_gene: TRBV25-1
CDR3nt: TGTGCCAGCAGCGCGACTGTGAACACTGAAGCTTTCTTT
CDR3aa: CASSATVNTEAFF

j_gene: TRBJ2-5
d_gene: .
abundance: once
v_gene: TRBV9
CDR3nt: TGTGCCAGCAGCGTAGGGTCTCCCGGCCGGGGAGGAGAGACCCAGTACTTC
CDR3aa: CASSVGSPGRGGETQYF

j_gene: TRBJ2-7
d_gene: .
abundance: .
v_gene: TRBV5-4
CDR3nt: TGTGCCAGCAGCCCGATGAATGAGAGAGCCTACGAGCAGTACTTC
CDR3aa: CASSPMNERAYEQYF

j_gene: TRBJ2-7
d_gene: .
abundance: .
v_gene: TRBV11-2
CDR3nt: TGTGCCAGCAGCTTAGTGGGGGCGTTCTACGAGCAGTACTTC
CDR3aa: CASSLVGAFYEQYF

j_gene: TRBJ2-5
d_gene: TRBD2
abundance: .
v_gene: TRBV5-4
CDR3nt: TGTGCCAGCAGCTTGTCATCCTTCCGGGAGGTAAAGACCCAGTACTTC
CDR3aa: CASSLSSFREVKTQYF

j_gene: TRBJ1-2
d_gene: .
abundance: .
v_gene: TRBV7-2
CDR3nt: TGTGCCAGCAGCTTTATGGATTATTGGGGGGGCGGCTACACCTTC
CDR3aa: CASSFMDYWGGGYTF

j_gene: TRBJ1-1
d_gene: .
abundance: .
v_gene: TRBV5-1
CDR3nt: TGCGCCAGCAGCTTGGTTGCAGGGCGGAACACTGAAGCTTTCTTT
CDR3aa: CASSLVAGRNTEAFF

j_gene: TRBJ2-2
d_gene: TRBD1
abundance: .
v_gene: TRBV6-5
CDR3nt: TGTGCCAGCAGTTACTTGCCGACAGGGGGCACCGGGGAGCTGTTTTTT
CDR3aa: CASSYLPTGGTGELFF

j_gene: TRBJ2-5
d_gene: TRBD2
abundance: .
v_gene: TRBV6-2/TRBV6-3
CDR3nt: TGTGCCAGCAGTTCTGGGACTAGCGGGAGCCTGGAGACCCAGTACTTC
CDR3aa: CASSSGTSGSLETQYF

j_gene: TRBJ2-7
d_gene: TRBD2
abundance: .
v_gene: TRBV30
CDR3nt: TGTGCCTGGGGGCCTGGCGGGGGGGCTTCCGAGCAGTACTTC
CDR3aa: CAWGPGGGASEQYF

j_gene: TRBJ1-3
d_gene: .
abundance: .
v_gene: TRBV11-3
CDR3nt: TGTGCCAGCAGAGATAACAGGAGTGGCACCATATATTTT
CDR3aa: CASRDNRSGTIYF

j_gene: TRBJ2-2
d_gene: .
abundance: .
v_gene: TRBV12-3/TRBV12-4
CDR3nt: TGTGCCAGCAGTTTATTAGAGTCCGGGGAGCTGTTTTTT
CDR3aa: CASSLLESGELFF

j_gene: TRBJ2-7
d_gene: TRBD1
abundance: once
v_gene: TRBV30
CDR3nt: TGTGCCGGCCGACCTAAGGGGGCGCTCCCCTACGAGCAGTACTTC
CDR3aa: CAGRPKGALPYEQYF

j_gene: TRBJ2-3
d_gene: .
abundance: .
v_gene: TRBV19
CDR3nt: TGTGCCAGTTCTCATACCGGGACAACTAGCACAGATACGCAGTATTTT
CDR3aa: CASSHTGTTSTDTQYF

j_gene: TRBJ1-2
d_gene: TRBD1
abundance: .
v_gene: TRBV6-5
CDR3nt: TGTGCCAGCAGGGGCCAAACGGACAGGGCCTATGGCTACACCTTC
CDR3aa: CASRGQTDRAYGYTF

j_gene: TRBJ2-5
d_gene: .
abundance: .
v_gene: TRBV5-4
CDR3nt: TGTGCCAGCAGCCCCCGGGGGAAAGAGACCCAGTACTTC
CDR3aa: CASSPRGKETQYF

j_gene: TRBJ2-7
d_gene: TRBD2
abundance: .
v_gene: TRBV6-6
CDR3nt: TGTGCCAGCAGTCTGCTACCGAGACTAGCGGGAGATCGGGAGCAGTACTTC
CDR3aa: CASSLLPRLAGDREQYF

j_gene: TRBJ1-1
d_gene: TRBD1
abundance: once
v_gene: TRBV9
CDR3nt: TGTGCCAGCAGCGTCTCCGGGACAGTGAACACTGAAGCTTTCTTT
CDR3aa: CASSVSGTVNTEAFF

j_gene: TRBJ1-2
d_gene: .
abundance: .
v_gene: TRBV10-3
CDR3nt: TGTGCCACGACAGGACTCTATGGCTACACCTTC
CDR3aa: CATTGLYGYTF

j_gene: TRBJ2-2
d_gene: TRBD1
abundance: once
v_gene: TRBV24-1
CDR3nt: TGTGCCACCAGCAGGACAGGGAGCACCGGGGAGCTGTTTTTT
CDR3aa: CATSRTGSTGELFF

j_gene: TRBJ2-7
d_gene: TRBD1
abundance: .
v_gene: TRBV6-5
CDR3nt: TGTGCCAGCAGTTACGGGGACAGGGTCCACGAGCAGTACTTC
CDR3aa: CASSYGDRVHEQYF

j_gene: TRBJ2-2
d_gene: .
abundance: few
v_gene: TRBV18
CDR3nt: TGTGCCGTCCTGACGGACAGAGATCTCGGGGAGCTGTTTTTT
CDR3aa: CAVLTDRDLGELFF

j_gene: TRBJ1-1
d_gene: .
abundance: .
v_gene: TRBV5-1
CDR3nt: TGCGCCAGCAGCACCCAAGGGGGGGGTGATCCTGAAGCTTTCTTT
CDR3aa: CASSTQGGGDPEAFF

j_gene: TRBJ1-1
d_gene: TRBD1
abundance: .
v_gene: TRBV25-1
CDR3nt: TGTGCCAGCACCGGACAGGCGAACACTGAAGCTTTCTTT
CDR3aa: CASTGQANTEAFF

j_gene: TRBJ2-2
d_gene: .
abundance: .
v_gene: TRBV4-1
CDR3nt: TGCGCCAGCAGCCAAGATAGGGCGGGTCTAACCGGGGAGCTGTTTTTT
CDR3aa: CASSQDRAGLTGELFF

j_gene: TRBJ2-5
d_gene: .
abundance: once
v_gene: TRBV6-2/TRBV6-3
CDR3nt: TGTGCCAGCAGTTACCTAGCGCAAGAGACCCAGTACTTC
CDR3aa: CASSYLAQETQYF

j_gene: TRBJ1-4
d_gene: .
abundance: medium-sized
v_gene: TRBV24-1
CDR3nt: TGTGCCACCAGTGACTTGACAAACGGGAAACTGTTTTTT
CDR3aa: CATSDLTNGKLFF

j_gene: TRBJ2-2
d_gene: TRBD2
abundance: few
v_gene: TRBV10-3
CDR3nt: TGTGCCATCAGGGGACTAGCGGACTCCACCGGGGAGCTGTTTTTT
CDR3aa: CAIRGLADSTGELFF

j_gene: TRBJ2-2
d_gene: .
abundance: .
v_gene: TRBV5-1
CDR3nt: TGCGCCAGCAGCCCGTGGAAGGAGGACACCGGGGAGCTGTTTTTT
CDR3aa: CASSPWKEDTGELFF

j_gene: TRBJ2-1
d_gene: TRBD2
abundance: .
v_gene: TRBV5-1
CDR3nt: TGCGCCAGCAGCCCCCCGGGACTAGCGGGAAAGGGTGAGCAGTTCTTC
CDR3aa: CASSPPGLAGKGEQFF

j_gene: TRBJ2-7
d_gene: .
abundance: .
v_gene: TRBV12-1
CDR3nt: TGTGCCAGCAGCTGGGGGGGGAGGAGGAGAATACACGAGCAGTACTTC
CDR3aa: CASSWGGRRRIHEQYF

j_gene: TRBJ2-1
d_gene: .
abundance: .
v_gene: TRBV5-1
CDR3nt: TGCGCCAGCAGCTTCCGCGCTAGCGATGGAAATGAGCAGTTCTTC
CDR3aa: CASSFRASDGNEQFF

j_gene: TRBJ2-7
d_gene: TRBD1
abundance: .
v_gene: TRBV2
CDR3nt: TGTGCCAGCAGTTCAGGACAGGTTTCTGGCTACGAGCAGTACTTC
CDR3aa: CASSSGQVSGYEQYF

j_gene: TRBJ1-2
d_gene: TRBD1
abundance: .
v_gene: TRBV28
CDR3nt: TGTGCCAGCAGCTCGGGACAGGCGGGCTATGGCTACACCTTC
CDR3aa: CASSSGQAGYGYTF

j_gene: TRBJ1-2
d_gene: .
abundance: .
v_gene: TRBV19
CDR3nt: TGTGCCAGTAGTTCGGTGGGCAACTATGGCTACACCTTC
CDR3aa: CASSSVGNYGYTF

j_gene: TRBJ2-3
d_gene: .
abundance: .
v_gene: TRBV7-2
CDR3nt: TGTGCCAGCAAGACAGGACTTCCGACAGATACGCAGTATTTT
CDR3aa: CASKTGLPTDTQYF

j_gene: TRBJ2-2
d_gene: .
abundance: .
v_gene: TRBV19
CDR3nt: TGTGCCAGTAGTATACGGGTCACCGGGGAGCTGTTTTTT
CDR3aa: CASSIRVTGELFF

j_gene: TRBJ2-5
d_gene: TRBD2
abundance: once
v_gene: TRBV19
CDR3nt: TGTGCCAGTAGTATACGATCGAGTAGCGGGCGAACCCAAGAGACCCAGTACTTC
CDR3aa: CASSIRSSSGRTQETQYF

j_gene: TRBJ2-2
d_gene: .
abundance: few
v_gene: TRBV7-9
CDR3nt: TGTGCCAGCAGCTCGTACCAGAAGAACACCGGGGAGCTGTTTTTT
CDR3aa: CASSSYQKNTGELFF